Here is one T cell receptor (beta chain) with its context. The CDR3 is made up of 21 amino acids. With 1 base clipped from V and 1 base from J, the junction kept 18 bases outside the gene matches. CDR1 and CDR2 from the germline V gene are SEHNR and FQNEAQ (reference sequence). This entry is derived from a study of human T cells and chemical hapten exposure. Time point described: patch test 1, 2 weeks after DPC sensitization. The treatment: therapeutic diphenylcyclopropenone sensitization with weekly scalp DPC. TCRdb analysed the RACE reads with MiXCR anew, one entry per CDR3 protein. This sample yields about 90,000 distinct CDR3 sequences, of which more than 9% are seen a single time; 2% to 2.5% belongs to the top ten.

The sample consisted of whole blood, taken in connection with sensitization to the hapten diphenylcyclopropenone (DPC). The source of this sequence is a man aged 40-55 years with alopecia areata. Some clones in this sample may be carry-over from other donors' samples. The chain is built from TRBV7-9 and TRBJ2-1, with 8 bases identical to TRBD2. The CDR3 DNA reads TGTGCCAGCAGCTTAGTGGGGATTAGGAGGGTAGCGGGACATTCCTACAATGAGCAGTTCTTC. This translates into CASSLVGIRRVAGHSYNEQFF.